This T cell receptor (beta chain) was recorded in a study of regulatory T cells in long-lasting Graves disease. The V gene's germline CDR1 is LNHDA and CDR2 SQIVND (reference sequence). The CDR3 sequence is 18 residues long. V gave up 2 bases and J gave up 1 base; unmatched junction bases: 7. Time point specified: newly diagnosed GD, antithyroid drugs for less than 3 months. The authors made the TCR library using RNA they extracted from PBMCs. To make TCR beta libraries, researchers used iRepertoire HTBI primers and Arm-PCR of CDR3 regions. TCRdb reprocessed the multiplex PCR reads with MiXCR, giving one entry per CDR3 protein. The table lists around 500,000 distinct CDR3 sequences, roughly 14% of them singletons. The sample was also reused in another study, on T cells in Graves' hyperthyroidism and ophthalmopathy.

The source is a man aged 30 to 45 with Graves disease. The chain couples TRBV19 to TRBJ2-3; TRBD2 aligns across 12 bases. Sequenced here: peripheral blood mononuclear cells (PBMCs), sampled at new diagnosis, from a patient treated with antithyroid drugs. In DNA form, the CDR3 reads TGTGCCAGTAGTATAAGCCTAGCGGGAGGGCCGGGCACAGATACGCAGTATTTT. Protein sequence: CASSISLAGGPGTDTQYF.